The rows below give T cell receptor beta chains drawn from one sample of a study of T cell repertoires in cytomegalovirus infection. TCRdb recomputed calls from the reads with MiXCR, one row per CDR3 protein. The sample lists 300,000 to 400,000 distinct CDR3 sequences, approximately 18% occurring once. The sample consisted of PBMCs. The receptor source for this set is a human donor in good health (CMV status not recorded). Some clones in this sample may be carry-over from other donors' samples. The CDR3 runs from the conserved cysteine through the conserved F or W. Each record gives: clone size, V gene, CDR3 length, J gene, D gene, CDR3 DNA, CDR3 protein. A D gene is named only where the DNA matches it firmly. Size tells how often a clone was seen (once, few, many) or the class of an expanded clone, and some rows leave it out.

clone size: .; V gene: TRBV2; CDR3 length: 15; J gene: TRBJ1-5; D gene: TRBD1; CDR3 DNA: TGTGCCAGCAGCGAAACGACAGGGCCCAATCAGCCCCAGCATTTT; CDR3 protein: CASSETTGPNQPQHF
clone size: .; V gene: TRBV15; CDR3 length: 12; J gene: TRBJ2-5; D gene: .; CDR3 DNA: TGTGCCACCAGCAAAGGAGCGGAGACCCAGTACTTC; CDR3 protein: CATSKGAETQYF
clone size: few; V gene: TRBV20-1; CDR3 length: 12; J gene: TRBJ1-5; D gene: .; CDR3 DNA: TGCAGTGCTCTTTATAGCAATCAGCCCCAGCATTTT; CDR3 protein: CSALYSNQPQHF
clone size: few; V gene: TRBV19; CDR3 length: 17; J gene: TRBJ1-5; D gene: .; CDR3 DNA: TGTGCCAGTAGCCAAAGGCAGGGAGGAGCATCCGGTCAGCCCCAGCATTTT; CDR3 protein: CASSQRQGGASGQPQHF
clone size: .; V gene: TRBV5-1; CDR3 length: 14; J gene: TRBJ2-7; D gene: .; CDR3 DNA: TGCGCCAGCAGCACGGGACCGGGGGAGTACGAGCAGTACTTC; CDR3 protein: CASSTGPGEYEQYF
clone size: .; V gene: TRBV25-1; CDR3 length: 16; J gene: TRBJ2-7; D gene: TRBD1; CDR3 DNA: TGTGCCAGCAGTGATCAAACCGGGACAGGGTACAACGAGCAGTACTTC; CDR3 protein: CASSDQTGTGYNEQYF
clone size: .; V gene: TRBV18; CDR3 length: 15; J gene: TRBJ1-1; D gene: TRBD1; CDR3 DNA: TGTGCCAGCTCACCATCAGTCCCGGGACAGGGGGACTCTTTCTTT; CDR3 protein: CASSPSVPGQGDSFF
clone size: .; V gene: TRBV10-3; CDR3 length: 14; J gene: TRBJ2-7; D gene: TRBD1; CDR3 DNA: TGTGCCATCAGTGATGAGACAGGGGTACACGAGCAGTACTTC; CDR3 protein: CAISDETGVHEQYF
clone size: many; V gene: TRBV7-2; CDR3 length: 18; J gene: TRBJ2-1; D gene: TRBD2; CDR3 DNA: TGTGCCAGCAGCTTAGCGCCTAGCGGGAGTATGACCTACAATGAGCAGTTCTTC; CDR3 protein: CASSLAPSGSMTYNEQFF
clone size: few; V gene: TRBV10-3; CDR3 length: 15; J gene: TRBJ1-2; D gene: TRBD1; CDR3 DNA: TGTGCCATCAGTGAACAGGGGGTGATTGACTATGGCTACACCTTC; CDR3 protein: CAISEQGVIDYGYTF
clone size: few; V gene: TRBV15; CDR3 length: 14; J gene: TRBJ1-6; D gene: .; CDR3 DNA: TGTGCCACCAGCAGGGACCGACAAATTTGGCCCCTCCACTTT; CDR3 protein: CATSRDRQIWPLHF
clone size: few; V gene: TRBV4-1; CDR3 length: 17; J gene: TRBJ2-1; D gene: TRBD2; CDR3 DNA: TGCGCCAGCAGCCAAGAGTCCCCAGCGGGAGCATACAATGAGCAGTTCTTC; CDR3 protein: CASSQESPAGAYNEQFF
clone size: many; V gene: TRBV11-3; CDR3 length: 13; J gene: TRBJ1-1; D gene: .; CDR3 DNA: TGTGCCAGCAGCCCAACATCGGGGACTGAAGCTTTCTTT; CDR3 protein: CASSPTSGTEAFF
clone size: few; V gene: TRBV12-3/TRBV12-4; CDR3 length: 14; J gene: TRBJ1-5; D gene: .; CDR3 DNA: TGTGCCAGCAGTCGCCCGGGGGAGTCTCAGCCCCAGCATTTT; CDR3 protein: CASSRPGESQPQHF
clone size: few; V gene: TRBV6-2/TRBV6-3; CDR3 length: 16; J gene: TRBJ2-1; D gene: TRBD2; CDR3 DNA: TGTGCCAGCAGTTACCCTCGGACTAGCGGGAGGGGCGAGCAGTTCTTC; CDR3 protein: CASSYPRTSGRGEQFF
clone size: .; V gene: TRBV4-1; CDR3 length: 18; J gene: TRBJ2-5; D gene: .; CDR3 DNA: TGCGCCAGCAGCCAGGAGGCCCGTGGGGGCGCGTGGGGAGAGACCCAGTACTTC; CDR3 protein: CASSQEARGGAWGETQYF
clone size: .; V gene: TRBV3-1; CDR3 length: 14; J gene: TRBJ2-3; D gene: TRBD2; CDR3 DNA: TGTGCCAGCAGCCGAGGACTAGCGGGGGATAATAAGTATTTT; CDR3 protein: CASSRGLAGDNKYF
clone size: .; V gene: TRBV19; CDR3 length: 10; J gene: TRBJ2-1; D gene: .; CDR3 DNA: TGTGCCACCCAACGGGGAGAGCAGTTCTTC; CDR3 protein: CATQRGEQFF
clone size: few; V gene: TRBV20-1; CDR3 length: 14; J gene: TRBJ2-5; D gene: TRBD2; CDR3 DNA: TGCAGTGCTACCCGTAGCGGGTACCAAGAGACCCAGTACTTC; CDR3 protein: CSATRSGYQETQYF
clone size: many; V gene: TRBV7-2; CDR3 length: 15; J gene: TRBJ2-3; D gene: .; CDR3 DNA: TGTGCCAGCAGCCCATACATGGGGGCGGGGGATACGCAGTATTTT; CDR3 protein: CASSPYMGAGDTQYF
clone size: .; V gene: TRBV6-4; CDR3 length: 15; J gene: TRBJ2-7; D gene: .; CDR3 DNA: TGTGCCAGCAGTGCCCAGGGTGGGGACACCTACGAGCAGTACTTC; CDR3 protein: CASSAQGGDTYEQYF
clone size: .; V gene: TRBV7-9; CDR3 length: 14; J gene: TRBJ1-2; D gene: .; CDR3 DNA: TGTGCCAGCAGCGCCGACACGGGGCCCTATGGCTACACCTTC; CDR3 protein: CASSADTGPYGYTF
clone size: few; V gene: TRBV20-1; CDR3 length: 13; J gene: TRBJ1-6; D gene: .; CDR3 DNA: TGCAGCAGCGCTCAGGGCTATAATTCACCCCTCCACTTT; CDR3 protein: CSSAQGYNSPLHF
clone size: many; V gene: TRBV7-2; CDR3 length: 15; J gene: TRBJ1-2; D gene: TRBD1; CDR3 DNA: TGTGCCAGCAGCTCACCGGGACAGGGAGTTTATGGCTACACCTTC; CDR3 protein: CASSSPGQGVYGYTF
clone size: .; V gene: TRBV5-6; CDR3 length: 13; J gene: TRBJ2-7; D gene: .; CDR3 DNA: TGTGCCAGCAGCGGGAGCTTACGAGACGAGCAGTACTTC; CDR3 protein: CASSGSLRDEQYF
clone size: .; V gene: TRBV10-3; CDR3 length: 14; J gene: TRBJ1-1; D gene: .; CDR3 DNA: TGTGCCATCAGTGAACAGAAAGCCGCGGGAAAAGCTTTCTTT; CDR3 protein: CAISEQKAAGKAFF
clone size: many; V gene: TRBV7-2; CDR3 length: 17; J gene: TRBJ2-1; D gene: .; CDR3 DNA: TGTGCCAGCAGCTTAGTTGGGGGGAGGCTCCTTTACAATGAGCAGTTCTTC; CDR3 protein: CASSLVGGRLLYNEQFF
clone size: few; V gene: TRBV19; CDR3 length: 13; J gene: TRBJ1-2; D gene: .; CDR3 DNA: TGTGCCAGTAGTAAGGAGTACCGCTATGGCTACACCTTC; CDR3 protein: CASSKEYRYGYTF
clone size: .; V gene: TRBV10-3; CDR3 length: 18; J gene: TRBJ2-2; D gene: TRBD2; CDR3 DNA: TGTGCCATCTTAGGGTCCATAGCGGGGGCTTTGAACACCGGGGAGCTGTTTTTT; CDR3 protein: CAILGSIAGALNTGELFF
clone size: many; V gene: TRBV20-1; CDR3 length: 19; J gene: TRBJ2-1; D gene: TRBD2; CDR3 DNA: TGCAGTGCTAGAGATGAGCGGGAGGGCCCATCATTCTCCTACAATGAGCAGTTCTTC; CDR3 protein: CSARDEREGPSFSYNEQFF
clone size: .; V gene: TRBV27; CDR3 length: 16; J gene: TRBJ2-7; D gene: TRBD2; CDR3 DNA: TGTGCCAGCAGTTTTCGTTCGGGAGGGCTCCTCTACGAGCAGTACTTC; CDR3 protein: CASSFRSGGLLYEQYF
clone size: many; V gene: TRBV20-1; CDR3 length: 13; J gene: TRBJ1-1; D gene: TRBD1; CDR3 DNA: TGCAGTGCTAGCGGGAACAGGGGCACTGAAGCTTTCTTT; CDR3 protein: CSASGNRGTEAFF
clone size: few; V gene: TRBV2; CDR3 length: 13; J gene: TRBJ2-1; D gene: .; CDR3 DNA: TGTGCCAGCAGTGAATTTAAGAGTAGTGAGCAGTTCTTC; CDR3 protein: CASSEFKSSEQFF
clone size: few; V gene: TRBV28; CDR3 length: 14; J gene: TRBJ2-1; D gene: .; CDR3 DNA: TGTGCCACTAGAACAGGGAGCTCCTACAATGAGCAGTTCTTC; CDR3 protein: CATRTGSSYNEQFF
clone size: many; V gene: TRBV7-2; CDR3 length: 13; J gene: TRBJ1-6; D gene: .; CDR3 DNA: TGTGCCAGCTCCTGGGGTTATAATTCACCCCTCCACTTT; CDR3 protein: CASSWGYNSPLHF
clone size: .; V gene: TRBV5-6; CDR3 length: 15; J gene: TRBJ2-2; D gene: .; CDR3 DNA: TGTGCCAGCAGCCAGGCCTACCGTACCACCGGGGAGCTGTTTTTT; CDR3 protein: CASSQAYRTTGELFF
clone size: few; V gene: TRBV12-3/TRBV12-4; CDR3 length: 16; J gene: TRBJ1-2; D gene: TRBD1; CDR3 DNA: TGTGCCAGCAGTTTAGTCGCTCAGGGGGAGAACTATGGCTACACCTTC; CDR3 protein: CASSLVAQGENYGYTF
clone size: few; V gene: TRBV6-1; CDR3 length: 15; J gene: TRBJ1-1; D gene: .; CDR3 DNA: TGTGCCAGCAGTGAAGGGGGCGGTTGGAACACTGAAGCTTTCTTT; CDR3 protein: CASSEGGGWNTEAFF
clone size: many; V gene: TRBV2; CDR3 length: 12; J gene: TRBJ1-1; D gene: .; CDR3 DNA: TGTGCCAGCAGTCCCCTACAGCGTGAAGCTTTCTTT; CDR3 protein: CASSPLQREAFF
clone size: many; V gene: TRBV6-5; CDR3 length: 15; J gene: TRBJ2-7; D gene: TRBD1; CDR3 DNA: TGTGCCAGCAGTTACCGGACAGGGGGCTTCTACGAGCAGTACTTC; CDR3 protein: CASSYRTGGFYEQYF
clone size: .; V gene: TRBV7-2; CDR3 length: 16; J gene: TRBJ1-2; D gene: .; CDR3 DNA: TGTGCCAGCAGCCCCCTTCTCGGACCACTTAACTATGGCTACACCTTC; CDR3 protein: CASSPLLGPLNYGYTF
clone size: many; V gene: TRBV7-2; CDR3 length: 16; J gene: TRBJ1-2; D gene: .; CDR3 DNA: TGTGCCAGCAGCCTTAAACGGCGCGAGAACTCGGCTGGCTACACCTTC; CDR3 protein: CASSLKRRENSAGYTF
clone size: few; V gene: TRBV20-1; CDR3 length: 12; J gene: TRBJ1-1; D gene: .; CDR3 DNA: TGCAGTGCTAGTATGCCGCCTATTAAAGCTTTCTTT; CDR3 protein: CSASMPPIKAFF
clone size: .; V gene: TRBV29-1; CDR3 length: 14; J gene: TRBJ2-7; D gene: TRBD2; CDR3 DNA: TGCAGCGTCGCTCCGGGACTAGCGGCCTACGAGCAGTACTTC; CDR3 protein: CSVAPGLAAYEQYF
clone size: .; V gene: TRBV30; CDR3 length: 14; J gene: TRBJ2-1; D gene: .; CDR3 DNA: TGTGCCTGGAGTACAGGACAGCCCTACAATGAGCAGTTCTTC; CDR3 protein: CAWSTGQPYNEQFF